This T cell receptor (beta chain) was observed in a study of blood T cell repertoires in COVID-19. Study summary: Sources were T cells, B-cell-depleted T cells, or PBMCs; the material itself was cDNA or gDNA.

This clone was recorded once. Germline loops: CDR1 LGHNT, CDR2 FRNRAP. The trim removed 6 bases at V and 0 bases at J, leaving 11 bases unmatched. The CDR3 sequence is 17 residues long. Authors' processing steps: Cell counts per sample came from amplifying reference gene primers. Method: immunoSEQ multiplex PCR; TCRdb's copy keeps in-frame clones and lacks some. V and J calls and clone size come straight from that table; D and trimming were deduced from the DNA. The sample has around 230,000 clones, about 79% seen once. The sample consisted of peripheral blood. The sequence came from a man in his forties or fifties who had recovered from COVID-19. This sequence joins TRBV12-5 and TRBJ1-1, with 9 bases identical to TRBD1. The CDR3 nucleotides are TGTGCTAGTGGCGTTGAAACAGGGGGCTATATGAACACTGAAGCTTTCTTT. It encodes CASGVETGGYMNTEAFF.